This T cell receptor beta chain was observed in a study of T cell responses to AZD1222 COVID-19 vaccine. Whole-study findings and limits: Females outnumbered males among donors, who were mostly white British; clonal diversity was possibly underestimated.

Sequencing was performed with immunoSEQ multiplex PCR; in TCRdb, only in-frame clones are kept and a portion is missing. Here the sample spans around 130,000 clones, more than 85% being singletons. The sample holds one count of this clone. The antigen remains unidentified. The source is an adult in good health. Sequenced material: peripheral blood, taken on day 0 of AZD1222 vaccination.

The CDR3 DNA reads TGTGCCAGCAGCTCGGGGACAGACGGGCCTAACTATGGCTACACCTTC. This gives the protein CASSSGTDGPNYGYTF. The chain combines TRBV7-9 with TRBJ1-2; 7 bases agree with TRBD1. The V gene end was trimmed by 4 bases and the J gene end by 0 bases; junction bases not matched to a gene: 8. CDR1 and CDR2 from the germline V gene are SEHNR and FQNEAQ (reference sequence). The CDR3 spans 16 residues.